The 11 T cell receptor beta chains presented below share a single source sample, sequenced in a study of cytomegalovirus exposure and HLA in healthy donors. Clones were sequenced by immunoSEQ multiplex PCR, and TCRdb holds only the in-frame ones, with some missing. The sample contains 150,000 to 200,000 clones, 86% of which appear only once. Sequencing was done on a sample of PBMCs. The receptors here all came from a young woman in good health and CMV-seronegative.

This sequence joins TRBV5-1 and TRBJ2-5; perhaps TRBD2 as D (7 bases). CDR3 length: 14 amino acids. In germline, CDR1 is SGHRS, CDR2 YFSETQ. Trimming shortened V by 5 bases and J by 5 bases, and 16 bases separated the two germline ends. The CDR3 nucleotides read TGCGCCAGCAGGAAAGGGGGGGCCATTGAGACCCAGTACTTC. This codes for CASRKGGAIETQYF.

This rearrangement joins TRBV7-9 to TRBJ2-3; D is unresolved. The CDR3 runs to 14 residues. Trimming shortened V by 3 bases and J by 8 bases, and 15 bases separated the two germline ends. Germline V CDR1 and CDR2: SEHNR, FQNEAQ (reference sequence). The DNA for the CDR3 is TGTGCCAGCAGCTTGACGACTGGATTGAGTACGCAGTATTTT. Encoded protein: CASSLTTGLSTQYF.

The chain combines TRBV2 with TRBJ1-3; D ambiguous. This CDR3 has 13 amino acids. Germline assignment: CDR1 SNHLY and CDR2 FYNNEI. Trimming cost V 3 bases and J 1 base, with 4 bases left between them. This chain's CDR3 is CASSERSGNTIYF. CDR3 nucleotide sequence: TGTGCCAGCAGTGAGAGGTCTGGAAACACCATATATTTT.

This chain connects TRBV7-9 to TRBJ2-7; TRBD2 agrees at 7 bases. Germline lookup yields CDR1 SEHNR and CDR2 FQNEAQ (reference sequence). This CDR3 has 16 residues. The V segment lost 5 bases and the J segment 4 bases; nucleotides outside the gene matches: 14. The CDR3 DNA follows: TGTGCCAGCAGCCCAACCGGTTGGGAGGGGCGGTACGAGCAGTACTTC. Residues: CASSPTGWEGRYEQYF.

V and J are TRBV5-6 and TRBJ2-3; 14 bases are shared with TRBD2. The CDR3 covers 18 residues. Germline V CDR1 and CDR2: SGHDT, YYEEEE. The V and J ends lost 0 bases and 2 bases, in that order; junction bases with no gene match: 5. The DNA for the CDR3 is TGTGCCAGCAGCTTGGGACTAGCGGGGGGGCCCCACACAGATACGCAGTATTTT. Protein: CASSLGLAGGPHTDTQYF.

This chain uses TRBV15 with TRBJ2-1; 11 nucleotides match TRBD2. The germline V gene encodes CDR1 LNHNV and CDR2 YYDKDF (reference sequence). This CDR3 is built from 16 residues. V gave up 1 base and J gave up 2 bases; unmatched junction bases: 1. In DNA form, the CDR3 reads TGTGCCACCAGCAGAGGACTAGCGGGGACCTACAATGAGCAGTTCTTC. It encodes CATSRGLAGTYNEQFF.

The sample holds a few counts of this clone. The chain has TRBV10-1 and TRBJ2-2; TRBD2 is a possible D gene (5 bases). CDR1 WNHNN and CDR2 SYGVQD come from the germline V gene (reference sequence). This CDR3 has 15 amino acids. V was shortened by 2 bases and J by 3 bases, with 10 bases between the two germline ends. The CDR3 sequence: CASSEGETHTGELFF. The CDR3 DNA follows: TGCGCCAGCAGTGAGGGGGAGACTCACACCGGGGAGCTGTTTTTT.

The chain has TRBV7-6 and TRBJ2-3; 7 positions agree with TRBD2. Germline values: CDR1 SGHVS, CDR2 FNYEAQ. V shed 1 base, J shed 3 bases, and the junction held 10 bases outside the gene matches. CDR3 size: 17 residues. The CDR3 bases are TGTGCCAGCAGCTTAGATCCCCCGGGGGGTGGTACAGATACGCAGTATTTT. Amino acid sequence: CASSLDPPGGGTDTQYF.

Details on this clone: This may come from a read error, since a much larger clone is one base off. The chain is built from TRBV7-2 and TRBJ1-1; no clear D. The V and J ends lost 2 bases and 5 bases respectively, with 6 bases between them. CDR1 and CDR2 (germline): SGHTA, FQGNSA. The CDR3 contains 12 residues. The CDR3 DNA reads TGTGCCAGCAGCTTAAGAGTGACTGAAGCTTTCTTT. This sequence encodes CASSLRVTEAFF.

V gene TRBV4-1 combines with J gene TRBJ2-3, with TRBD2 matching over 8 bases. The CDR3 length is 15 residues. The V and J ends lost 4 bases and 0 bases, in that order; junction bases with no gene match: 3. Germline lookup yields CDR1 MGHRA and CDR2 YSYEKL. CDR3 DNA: TGCGCCAGCAGCCTAGCGGGAACGAGCACAGATACGCAGTATTTT. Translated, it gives CASSLAGTSTDTQYF.

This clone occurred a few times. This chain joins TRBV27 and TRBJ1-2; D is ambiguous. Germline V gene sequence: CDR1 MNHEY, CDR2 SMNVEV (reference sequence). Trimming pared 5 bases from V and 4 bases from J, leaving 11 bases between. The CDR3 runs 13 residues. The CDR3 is CASSHAASYGYTF. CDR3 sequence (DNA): TGTGCCAGCAGTCACGCTGCCAGCTATGGCTACACCTTC.